This T cell receptor (beta chain) was sequenced in a study of T cells in narcolepsy. Study-wide results and caveats: Autoreactive HCRT-specific and TRIB2-specific clonotypes were marked in same-patient CSF-versus-blood CD4+ comparisons. No autoreactive T cell clone sequences appeared in some memory CD4+ repertoires.

A note on this clone: What it binds is not known.

Profiling relied on immunoSEQ multiplex PCR, and the TCRdb table lists in-frame clones only, not all of them. The sample includes around 30,000 clones, 85% to 90% of them seen just once. The length of the CDR3 is 14 residues. V shed 4 bases and J shed 1 base, with 7 bases lying between them. Germline CDR1 and CDR2: MNHNY and SVGAGI (reference sequence). The sequencing input was CD45RA- memory CD4+ T cells from PBMCs. This chain links TRBV6-6 with TRBJ2-2; weak D call: TRBD1 (6 bases). This clonotype originated in a human donor with narcolepsy. CDR3 DNA: TGTGCCAGCAGTTTGGGACAGAACACCGGGGAGCTGTTTTTT. It specifies CASSLGQNTGELFF.